This T cell receptor beta chain is from a study of blood T cell repertoires in COVID-19. In the study overall: The samples span acute and convalescent COVID-19 from the United States, Italy and Spain. In each case, the material was cDNA or gDNA derived from T cells, B-cell-depleted T cells, or PBMCs.

In the original workflow: Amplifying reference gene primers gave estimates of nucleated cell counts. TCRdb's copy holds only in-frame clones and misses some; the assay was immunoSEQ multiplex PCR. The V and J calls and clone size were taken over from that table, and D and trimming were inferred from the DNA. The sample has 300,000 to 400,000 clones, approximately 86% seen once. The V and J ends lost 4 bases and 5 bases, in that order; junction bases with no gene match: 12. Germline V gives CDR1 SGDLS, CDR2 YYNGEE. This CDR3 has 15 amino acids. This chain links TRBV9 with TRBJ2-7, with 7 bases lining up with TRBD1. This receptor was taken from a human donor in a cohort sampled during active COVID-19. Sample: peripheral blood. CDR3 sequence (DNA): TGTGCCAGCAGCCTCCAGGGGGAGAGATTCGACGAGCAGTACTTC. It codes for CASSLQGERFDEQYF.